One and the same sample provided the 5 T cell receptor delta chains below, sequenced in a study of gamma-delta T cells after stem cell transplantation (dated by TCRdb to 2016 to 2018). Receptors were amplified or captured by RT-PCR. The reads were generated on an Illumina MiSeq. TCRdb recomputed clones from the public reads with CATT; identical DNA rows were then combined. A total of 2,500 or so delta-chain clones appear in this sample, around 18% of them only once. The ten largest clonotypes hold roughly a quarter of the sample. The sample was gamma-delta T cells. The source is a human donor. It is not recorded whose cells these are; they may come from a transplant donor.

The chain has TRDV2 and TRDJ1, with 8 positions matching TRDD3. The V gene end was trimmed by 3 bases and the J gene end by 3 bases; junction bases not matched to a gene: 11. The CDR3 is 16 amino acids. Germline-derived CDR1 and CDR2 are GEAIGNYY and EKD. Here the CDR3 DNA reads TGTGCCTGTGACGTACTGGGGGCTCAACCCCCCGATAAACTCATCTTT. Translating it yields CACDVLGAQPPDKLIF.

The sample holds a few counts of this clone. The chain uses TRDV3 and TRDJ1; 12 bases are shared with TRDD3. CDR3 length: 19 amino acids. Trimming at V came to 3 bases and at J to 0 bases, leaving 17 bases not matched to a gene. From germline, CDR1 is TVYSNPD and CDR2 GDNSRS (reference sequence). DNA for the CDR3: TGTGCCTTACCCCGGCAGCGTCTGGGGGATACGTTGTACACCGATAAACTCATCTTT. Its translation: CALPRQRLGDTLYTDKLIF.

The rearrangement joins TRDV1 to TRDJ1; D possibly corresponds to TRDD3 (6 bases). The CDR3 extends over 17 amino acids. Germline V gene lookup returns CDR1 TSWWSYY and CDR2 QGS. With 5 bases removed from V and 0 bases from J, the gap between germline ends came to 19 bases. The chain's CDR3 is CALGKPPRWGNTDKLIF. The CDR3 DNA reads TGTGCTCTTGGGAAACCCCCCCGCTGGGGCAACACCGATAAACTCATCTTT.

The CDR3 reads CALGNPPVLLYWGIHPYTDKLIF. The CDR3 DNA sequence: TGTGCTCTTGGGAACCCTCCGGTCCTTCTTTACTGGGGGATACACCCGTACACCGATAAACTCATCTTT. The V call is TRDV1, the J call TRDJ1, with 12 bases matching TRDD3. V was pared by 5 bases and J by 0 bases, with 25 bases of the junction left unmatched. The germline V gene encodes CDR1 TSWWSYY and CDR2 QGS. This CDR3 is built from 23 residues.

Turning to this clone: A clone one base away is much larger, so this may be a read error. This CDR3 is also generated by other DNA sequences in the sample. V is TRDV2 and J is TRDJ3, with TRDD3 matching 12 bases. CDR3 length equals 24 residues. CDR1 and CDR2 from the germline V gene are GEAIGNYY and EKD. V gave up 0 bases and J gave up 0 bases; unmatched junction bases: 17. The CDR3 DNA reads TGTGCCTGTGACACCGAAGCCCCCCACTGGGGGATACCCCCCAGCTCCTGGGACACCCGACAGATGTTTTTC. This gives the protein CACDTEAPHWGIPPSSWDTRQMFF.